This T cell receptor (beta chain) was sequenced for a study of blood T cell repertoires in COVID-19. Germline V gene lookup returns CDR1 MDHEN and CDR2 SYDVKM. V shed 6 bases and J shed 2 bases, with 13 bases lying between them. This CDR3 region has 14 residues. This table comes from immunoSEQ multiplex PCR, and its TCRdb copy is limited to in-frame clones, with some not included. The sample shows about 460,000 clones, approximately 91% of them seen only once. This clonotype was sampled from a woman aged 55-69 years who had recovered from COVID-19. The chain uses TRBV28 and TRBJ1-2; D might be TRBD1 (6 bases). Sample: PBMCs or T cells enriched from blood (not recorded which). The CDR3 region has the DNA TGTGCCAGCAGAAGGGGGGGGAGCAACTATGGCTACACCTTC. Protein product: CASRRGGSNYGYTF.